The sequence of this T cell receptor beta chain was determined in a study of T-cell reconstitution after alpha-beta-depleted transplantation in children. V lost 8 bases to trimming and J lost 3 bases; unmatched junction nucleotides: 5. This CDR3 is 13 amino acids long. Germline V CDR1 and CDR2: MDHEN, SYDVKM. To note about this clonotype: What it binds is unknown.

The TCRbeta library was prepared with unique molecular identifiers. A single record per CDR3 protein comes from TCRdb applying MiXCR to the PCR reads. The sample includes some 180,000 distinct CDR3 sequences, 5.5% to 7% of them seen just once. General study findings and limits: T-cell counts and diversity at one year following transplant were attributed mainly to newly produced T cells.

This TCR derives from a boy younger than 10 with acute lymphoblastic leukemia, due to receive a stem cell transplant. The rearrangement joins TRBV28 to TRBJ2-3; 7 bases are shared with TRBD1. Sequences were derived from PBMCs, sampled before TCRalphabeta/CD19-depleted stem cell transplant. As DNA, the CDR3 is TGTGCCAGCGATACAGGGGTAACAGATACGCAGTATTTT. This translates into CASDTGVTDTQYF.